The T cell receptor beta chain described here comes from a study of metastatic and nonmetastatic thyroid tumors. About the study: Patients with malignant and benign thyroid disease provided blood and tumor or nodule tissue, whose repertoires were compared.

The CDR3 length is 12 residues. Trimming left V 4 bases short and J 4 bases short, with 8 bases between. Germline V gene sequence: CDR1 SGHRS, CDR2 YFSETQ. Every patient underwent thyroid surgery untreated. TCRdb re-analyzed the PCR reads through MiXCR. Here the sample spans tens of thousands of clones, approximately 20% being singletons. This clone is medium-sized. Other DNA sequences within the sample encode an identical CDR3. The rearrangement uses TRBV5-1 and TRBJ1-2, with D uncertain. The source is a male donor with papillary thyroid cancer or a benign thyroid nodule (not recorded which). Some clones in this sample may be carry-over from other donors' samples. The sample consisted of blood. The CDR3 DNA reads as TGCGCCAGCAGCCCCGACACCTATGGCTACACCTTC. Translating it yields CASSPDTYGYTF.